One sample yielded the 31 T cell receptor beta chains listed below, sequenced in a study of blood T cells in healthy people across ages. The use of a sample-barcoded 5' primer and a J-beta primer mix characterized a second PCR of roughly 6 to 11 cycles. TCRdb analysed the 5' RACE reads with MiXCR anew, one entry per CDR3 protein. The data contain under 2 million distinct CDR3 sequences, almost 35% of them singletons. The sequencing input was blood. Receptor source: a woman under 40 in good health.

The count of this clonotype is one. The gene calls are TRBV5-1 and TRBJ2-5; D may be TRBD1 (5 bases). There are 18 residues in the CDR3. CDR1 and CDR2 (germline): SGHRS, YFSETQ. Trimming left V 0 bases short and J 5 bases short, with 23 bases between. CDR3 in amino acids: CASSLARDSSNFGETQYF. The CDR3 nucleotides read TGCGCCAGCAGCTTGGCCAGGGATAGCTCAAATTTTGGGGAGACCCAGTACTTC.

The CDR3 bases are TGTGCCAGCAGTGTTCCAGTCGCCGGGGAGCTGTTTTTT. This translates into CASSVPVAGELFF. The chain joins TRBV6-1 to TRBJ2-2; D unclear. V was shortened by 4 bases and J by 6 bases, with 9 bases between the two germline ends. Germline V gene lookup returns CDR1 MNHNS and CDR2 SASEGT. The CDR3 consists of 13 residues.

The chain recombines TRBV20-1 with TRBJ2-3; D gene unclear. Per germline, CDR1 DFQATT and CDR2 SNEGSKA (reference sequence). V gave up 3 bases and J gave up 0 bases, with 7 bases separating them. This CDR3 region has 13 residues. The CDR3 nucleotides read TGCAGTGCTAGCCCCCTGAGCACAGATACGCAGTATTTT. Translated, it gives CSASPLSTDTQYF.

The J gene is TRBJ2-7, the V gene TRBV2, with unresolved D. Trimming removed 7 bases from V and 3 bases from J, with 10 bases in between. Germline V lookup: CDR1 SNHLY, CDR2 FYNNEI. The CDR3 is 12 amino acids. CDR3 DNA sequence: TGTGCCAGCAAGGTACAGCTCTACGAGCAGTACTTC. Its translation: CASKVQLYEQYF. The full variable domain, completed using reference TRBV2 and TRBJ2-7, is EPEVTQTPSHQVTQMGQEVILRCVPISNHLYFYWYRQILGQKVEFLVSFYNNEISEKSEIFDDQFSVERPDGSNFTLKIRSTKLEDSAMYFCASKVQLYEQYFGPGTRLTVT.

This clonotype has ten or more counts. Because the CDR3's place on the DNA is in doubt, the DNA is left out and the CDR3 is given as listed by TCRdb. The chain couples TRBV29-1 to TRBJ2-7; the DNA was not compared with TRBD2, the D call given in the table. The CDR3 length is 14 residues, termini included. Germline assignment: CDR1 SQVTM and CDR2 ANQGSEA. The CDR3 reads CSVVFWQGEGEQYF.

Comment on this clonotype: A much larger clone is a single base away; this may be a read error. The chain joins TRBV7-9 to TRBJ1-1; the D is unclear. Germline V gives CDR1 SEHNR, CDR2 FQNEAQ (reference sequence). V was cut by 5 bases and J by 13 bases, with 17 bases left in between. The CDR3 length is 12 residues. The DNA of the CDR3 is TGTGCCAGCAGCCGAGACGGTCTTTACGTTTTCTTT. It specifies CASSRDGLYVFF.

This chain joins TRBV9 and TRBJ2-2; D remains ambiguous. Looked up from germline, CDR1 is SGDLS and CDR2 is YYNGEE. The CDR3 runs to 16 residues. Trimming cost V 0 bases and J 1 base, with 10 bases left between them. In DNA, the CDR3 is TGTGCCAGCAGCGTAGAGCACAATTTGAACACCGGGGAGCTGTTTTTT. Translated, it gives CASSVEHNLNTGELFF.

The chain joins TRBV11-2 to TRBJ2-5, with 10 bases aligning to TRBD1. The J call could be wrong; TRBJ2-7 is a better fit for the DNA end. Germline V gives CDR1 SGHAT, CDR2 FQNNGV. The CDR3 has 13 residues. CDR3 residues: CATGQGGSYEQYF. For the CDR3, the DNA is TGTGCCACTGGACAGGGGGGTTCCTACGAGCAGTACTTC.

The rearrangement uses TRBV6-1 and TRBJ2-3, with 9 bases matching TRBD1. Per the germline V gene, CDR1 is MNHNS and CDR2 is SASEGT. This CDR3 region has 15 residues. V lost 6 bases and J lost 1; bases outside the gene matches: 5. This CDR3 reads CASRRQGVGTDTQYF. Here the CDR3 DNA reads TGTGCCAGCAGGAGACAGGGGGTAGGCACAGATACGCAGTATTTT.

This clonotype has a handful of counts. The chain uses TRBV3-1 and TRBJ2-5; D is possibly TRBD1 (5 bases). Trimming pared 0 bases from V and 6 bases from J, leaving 11 bases between. This CDR3 has 14 amino acids. Germline V lookup: CDR1 LGHDT, CDR2 YNNKEL (reference sequence). The CDR3 DNA follows: TGTGCCAGCAGCCAAGAAGAAGGGGTTAAGACCCAGTACTTC. Its translation is CASSQEEGVKTQYF.

This clonotype came up once. One end of the junction does not line up with germline, which may come from a read error. The rearrangement joins TRBV9 to TRBJ1-2; the D gene is possibly TRBD1 (6 bases). The CDR3 is made up of 14 amino acids. Looked up from germline, CDR1 is SGDLS and CDR2 is YYNGEE. The CDR3 nucleotides read TGTGCCTGCAGCCCGGCGACAGGACACTATGGCTACACCTTC. It codes for CACSPATGHYGYTF.

This clonotype was seen more than once but under ten times. The V and J genes are TRBV6-6 and TRBJ2-7; 11 bases are shared with TRBD2. The CDR3 loop spans 15 amino acids. CDR1 is MNHNY, CDR2 SVGAGI, per germline (reference sequence). V shed 6 bases, J shed 2 bases, and the junction held 6 bases outside the gene matches. The CDR3 loop is CASRQLAGATYEQYF. The CDR3 DNA sequence: TGTGCCAGCAGACAACTAGCGGGAGCGACCTACGAGCAGTACTTC.

The chain has TRBV3-1 and TRBJ2-5; tentative D call: TRBD1 (5 bases). The CDR3 runs 12 residues. CDR1 and CDR2 (germline): LGHDT, YNNKEL (reference sequence). Trimming left V 4 bases short and J 9 bases short, with 12 bases between. The CDR3 DNA is TGTGCCAGCAGCCCCCACCAAGGGGCCCAGTACTTC. It translates to CASSPHQGAQYF.

This clonotype was counted a few times. The V and J genes are TRBV18 and TRBJ2-1; D may be TRBD1 (5 bases). Between the trimmed V and J ends, which lost 2 bases and 8 bases, there was a span of 13 bases. Germline CDR1 is KGHSH and CDR2 is LQKENI. CDR3 length: 14 residues. This CDR3 is CASSPIQGGDEQFF. The DNA of the CDR3 is TGTGCCAGCTCACCAATCCAGGGTGGGGATGAGCAGTTCTTC.

The V and J genes are TRBV15 and TRBJ1-5; D gene unclear. The ends were cut back, 1 base at V and 0 bases at J, with 16 bases in the middle. CDR3 length equals 18 residues. Germline values: CDR1 LNHNV, CDR2 YYDKDF (reference sequence). This CDR3 reads CATSRGGGTHYSNQPQHF. DNA for the CDR3: TGTGCCACCAGCAGAGGAGGCGGCACCCATTATAGCAATCAGCCCCAGCATTTT.

This clonotype was detected only a few times. A much larger clone differs from this one at a single base, so this may be a read error. The chain uses TRBV6-2 or TRBV6-3 and TRBJ2-6, with 8 bases lining up with TRBD2. This CDR3 is built from 18 residues. Germline values: CDR1 MNHEY, CDR2 SVGEGT. The CDR3 here is CASGLTPGLGLGANVRTF. In DNA, the CDR3 is TGTGCCAGCGGATTAACACCGGGACTAGGACTGGGGGCCAACGTCCGGACTTTC.

V is TRBV20-1 and J is TRBJ1-1; no clear D. Trimming cost V 5 bases and J 5 bases, with 18 bases left between them. This CDR3 has 14 residues. Germline CDR1 DFQATT, CDR2 SNEGSKA (reference sequence). The CDR3 sequence is CSASTGLTGTEAFF. The CDR3 bases are TGCAGTGCTTCAACCGGCCTCACGGGAACTGAAGCTTTCTTT.

Many counts were recorded for this clonotype. The rearrangement uses TRBV7-9 and TRBJ2-7; D is unresolved. This CDR3 has 11 amino acids. V was pared by 5 bases and J by 7 bases, with 9 bases between. CDR1 and CDR2 from the germline V gene are SEHNR and FQNEAQ (reference sequence). Here the CDR3 DNA reads TGTGCCAGCAGCCGTTGGCGGGAGCAGTACTTC. It is translated as CASSRWREQYF.

This clonotype was seen a handful of times. V is TRBV20-1 and J is TRBJ2-7; 7 bases map to TRBD2. J gave up 2 bases and V 6 bases, and 7 bases lay outside the gene matches. This CDR3 has 13 residues. Germline V lookup: CDR1 DFQATT, CDR2 SNEGSKA (reference sequence). The CDR3 sequence: CSATGLGPYEQYF. The CDR3 DNA reads TGCAGTGCCACCGGACTAGGCCCCTACGAGCAGTACTTC.

CDR3 DNA: TGTGCCAGCAGCAACGGACCGAATGAGCAGTTCTTC. Its protein product is CASSNGPNEQFF. The chain couples TRBV3-1 to TRBJ2-1; D not certain. The V and J ends lost 5 bases and 7 bases respectively, with 9 bases between them. The CDR3 covers 12 residues. Germline lookup yields CDR1 LGHDT and CDR2 YNNKEL (reference sequence).

The J gene is TRBJ1-2, the V gene TRBV2; unclear D gene. From germline, CDR1 is SNHLY and CDR2 FYNNEI. This CDR3 contains 12 residues. Deletions cut 8 bases from V and 0 bases from J, with 7 bases between. CDR3 region: CASGFANYGYTF. CDR3 nucleotide sequence: TGTGCCAGCGGGTTTGCTAACTATGGCTACACCTTC.

This clonotype has just a few counts. The chain links TRBV29-1 to TRBJ2-7; D gene unclear. The germline V and J ends were trimmed by 6 bases and 0 bases, with 6 bases remaining between them. CDR3 length: 11 amino acids. Germline CDR1 reads SQVTM; CDR2 reads ANQGSEA. For the CDR3, the DNA is TGCAGCGTCTTGACCTCCTACGAGCAGTACTTC. This translates into CSVLTSYEQYF.

This clonotype has only a few counts. The chain couples TRBV20-1 to TRBJ1-5; TRBD1 matches 8 bases. Germline-derived CDR1 and CDR2 are DFQATT and SNEGSKA (reference sequence). After removal of 6 bases from V and 6 bases from J, the junction contained 16 bases not matched to a gene. This CDR3 region has 16 residues. The CDR3 DNA follows: TGCAGTGCCTCGCGGGACAGGCGACTCGGAGGTCAGCCCCAGCATTTT. It specifies CSASRDRRLGGQPQHF.

This clonotype was counted only a few times. The rearrangement joins TRBV10-3 to TRBJ2-7, with D possibly matching TRBD1 (7 bases). CDR1 is ENHRY and CDR2 is SYGVKD in the germline V gene. The CDR3 covers 16 residues. Trimming cost V 0 bases and J 3 bases, with 15 bases left between them. CDR3: CAISESPGGIGYEQYF. The CDR3 DNA is TGTGCCATCAGTGAGTCCCCAGGGGGGATCGGCTACGAGCAGTACTTC.

This chain joins TRBV20-1 and TRBJ2-3; 7 bases match TRBD2. Per germline, CDR1 DFQATT and CDR2 SNEGSKA (reference sequence). This CDR3 has 14 amino acids. The ends lost 1 base at V and 3 bases at J; junction bases unmatched: 4. DNA of the CDR3: TGCAGTGCTAGAGGAGCGGGATTGACAGATACGCAGTATTTT. Amino acids: CSARGAGLTDTQYF.

This sequence joins TRBV2 and TRBJ2-5; the D is unclear. Per germline, CDR1 SNHLY and CDR2 FYNNEI. V was shortened by 1 base and J by 1 base, with 13 bases between the two germline ends. The CDR3 spans 16 residues. The CDR3 DNA reads as TGTGCCAGCAGTGAAGGAGTGGGTCACAGCCAAGAGACCCAGTACTTC. Translating it yields CASSEGVGHSQETQYF.

This chain connects TRBV6-2 or TRBV6-3 to TRBJ2-1; 13 nucleotides align to TRBD2. Trimming at V came to 4 bases and at J to 5 bases, leaving 5 bases not matched to a gene. CDR3 size: 16 residues. The germline V gene has CDR1 MNHEY and CDR2 SVGEGT. CDR3 loop: CASSSGLAGLHNEQFF. In nucleotides, the CDR3 is TGTGCCAGCAGTTCGGGACTAGCGGGATTACACAATGAGCAGTTCTTC.

This clonotype was seen ten or more times. The genes are TRBV4-1 and TRBJ2-5; D may be TRBD2 (5 bases). CDR3 length equals 19 residues. The V gene lost 2 bases and the J gene lost 2 bases, with 24 bases spanning the gap. Germline V gene data show CDR1 as MGHRA and CDR2 as YSYEKL. The CDR3 nucleotides read TGCGCCAGCAGCCAACTCCAGTCCGGTCGGGGTATAAGGCAAGAGACCCAGTACTTC. The encoded protein is CASSQLQSGRGIRQETQYF.

This clonotype was found a few times. This sequence joins TRBV20-1 and TRBJ2-1, with 13 bases matching TRBD2. The CDR3 sequence is 14 residues long. Germline V CDR1 and CDR2: DFQATT, SNEGSKA (reference sequence). V lost 0 bases to trimming and J lost 12 bases; unmatched junction nucleotides: 5. DNA for the CDR3: TGCAGTGCTAGAGATAGAAGACTAGCGGGGGGGCAGTTCTTC. This gives the protein CSARDRRLAGGQFF.

This clonotype has only one observation. The chain carries TRBV30 and TRBJ1-1; D perhaps matches TRBD1 (6 bases). Germline CDR1 reads GTSNPN; CDR2 reads SVGIG (reference sequence). The V and J ends lost 5 bases and 1 base respectively, with 8 bases between them. CDR3 length: 12 amino acids. DNA of the CDR3: TGTGCCTGGGGACAGAAGAACACTGAAGCTTTCTTT. Its protein is CAWGQKNTEAFF. Full variable domain (missing parts from reference TRBV30 and TRBJ1-1): SQTIHQWPATLVQPVGSPLSLECTVEGTSNPNLYWYRQAAGRGLQLLFYSVGIGQISSEVPQNLSASRPQDRQFILSSKKLLLSDSGFYLCAWGQKNTEAFFGQGTRLTVV.

The chain has TRBV4-2 and TRBJ2-2; D is perhaps TRBD1 (6 bases). The V end lost 4 bases, the J end lost 0 bases, and 9 bases lay between the germline ends. The CDR3 consists of 15 residues. Germline CDR1 and CDR2: LGHNA and YNFKEQ. The chain's CDR3 is CASSLGHTNTGELFF. Here the CDR3 DNA reads TGTGCCAGCAGCCTGGGACACACGAACACCGGGGAGCTGTTTTTT.